This T cell receptor (beta chain) appears in the sequencing data of a study of breast tumors, draining lymph nodes, adjacent tissues. General study findings and limits: Compared with lymph nodes, tumors were less diverse; compared with nontumor tissue, more.

Concerning this clonotype: Its specificity is unknown.

Using its own MiXCR run on the multiplex PCR reads, TCRdb lists one record per CDR3 protein. Of some 170,000 distinct CDR3 sequences listed, more than 25% are singletons. Breast cancer patients provided tissue from their axillary draining lymph nodes. The CDR3 contains 13 residues. Germline CDR1 SGHTA, CDR2 FQGTGA. V trimming: 5 bases; J trimming: 6 bases; junction bases outside the gene matches: 1. The sample consisted of axillary lymph node tissue. This clonotype was obtained from a female donor with breast cancer. Some clones in this sample may be carry-over from other donors' samples. This chain uses TRBV7-3 with TRBJ1-5, with 10 bases matching TRBD1. In nucleotides, the CDR3 is TGTGCCAGCAGCCGGGACAGGGGTCAGCCCCAGCATTTT. It encodes CASSRDRGQPQHF.